This paragraph reports one T cell receptor (beta chain). Trimming took 1 base from V and 5 from J, leaving 18 bases between them. The length of the CDR3 is 17 residues. Germline-derived CDR1 and CDR2 are MGHRA and YSYEKL. This sample stems from a study of OX40 agonist ivuxolimab in advanced cancers. Study at large: Every patient in dose escalation had hepatocellular carcinoma, melanoma, renal cell or head and neck cancer. Anti-PD-1, anti-PD-L1 or anti-CTLA-4 therapy given earlier was allowed, and approximately 40% had some. Age averaged 60 years (range roughly 23 to 80), and less than 85% were male.

Method: immunoSEQ multiplex PCR; TCRdb's copy keeps in-frame clones and lacks some. The table includes tens of thousands of clones, approximately 85% detected once. V and J are TRBV4-1 and TRBJ2-1; D possibly corresponds to TRBD2 (5 bases). The TCR sequence derives from an adult with an advanced solid tumor such as melanoma, head and neck, liver or kidney cancer. Specimen: CD4+ or CD8+ T cells sorted from blood, collected in a trial of the OX40 agonist ivuxolimab. The CDR3 sequence: CASSQGMLRGSHNEQFF. For the CDR3, the DNA is TGCGCCAGCAGCCAAGGCATGTTACGGGGTAGCCACAATGAGCAGTTCTTC.